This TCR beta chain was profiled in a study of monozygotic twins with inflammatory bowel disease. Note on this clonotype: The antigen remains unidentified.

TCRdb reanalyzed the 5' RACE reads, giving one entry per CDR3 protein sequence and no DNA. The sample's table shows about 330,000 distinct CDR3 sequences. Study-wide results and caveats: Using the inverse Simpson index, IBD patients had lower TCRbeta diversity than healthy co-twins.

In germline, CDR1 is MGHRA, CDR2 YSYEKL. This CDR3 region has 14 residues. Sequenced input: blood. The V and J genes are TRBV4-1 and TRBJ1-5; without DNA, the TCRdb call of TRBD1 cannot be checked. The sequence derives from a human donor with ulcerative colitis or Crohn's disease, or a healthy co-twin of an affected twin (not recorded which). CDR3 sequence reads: CASSQDPREQPQHF.